This entry features one T cell receptor beta chain sequence. Its target is not known. Buffy coats from healthy blood donors served as controls. Per the original methods: A productive frequency of 2.59 x 10-5 was the lowest detectable. The protocol was immunoSEQ multiplex PCR, while the TCRdb copy is restricted to in-frame clones and leaves out a portion. For V, J and clone size, that table is used; D and trimming come from the DNA. The sample holds some 38,000 clones, about 80% seen once. The data originate from a study of STAT5B mutations in CD4+ large granular lymphocyte leukemia. Study findings and constraints: Compared with healthy controls (2/35), patient top clones favored TRBV06 (8/27). Main leukemic clonotypes were patient-specific, but roughly 25% appeared at low frequency elsewhere.

Trimming took 1 base from V and 11 from J, leaving 24 bases between them. This CDR3 has 17 amino acids. Germline values: CDR1 MGHRA, CDR2 YSYEKL. The source of this sequence is a human donor in good health. The chain employs TRBV4-1 and TRBJ2-4; maybe TRBD1 (6 bases). Sequences were obtained from CD4+ T cells from blood buffy coats. As DNA, the CDR3 is TGCGCCAGCAGCCAAGGCCGCTGGGACAAGAGGTATTCCGTTCAGTACTTC. This codes for CASSQGRWDKRYSVQYF.